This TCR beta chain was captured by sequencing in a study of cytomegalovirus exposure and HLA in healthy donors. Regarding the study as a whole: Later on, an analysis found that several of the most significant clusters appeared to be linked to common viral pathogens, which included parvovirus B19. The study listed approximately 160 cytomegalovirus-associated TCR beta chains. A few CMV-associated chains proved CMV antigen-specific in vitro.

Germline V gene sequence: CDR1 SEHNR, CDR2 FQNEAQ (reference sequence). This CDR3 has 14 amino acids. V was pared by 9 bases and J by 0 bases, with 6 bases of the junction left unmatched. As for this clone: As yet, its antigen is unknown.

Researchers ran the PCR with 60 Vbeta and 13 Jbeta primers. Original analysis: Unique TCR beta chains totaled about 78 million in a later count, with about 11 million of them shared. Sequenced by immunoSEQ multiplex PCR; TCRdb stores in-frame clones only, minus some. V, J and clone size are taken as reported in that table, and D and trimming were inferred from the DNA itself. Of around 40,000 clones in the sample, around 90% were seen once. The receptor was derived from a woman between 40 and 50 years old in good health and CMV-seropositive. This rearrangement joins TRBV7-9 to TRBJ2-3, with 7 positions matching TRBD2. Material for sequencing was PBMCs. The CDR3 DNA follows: TGTGCCAGTAAACTAGCGACTAGCACAGATACGCAGTATTTT. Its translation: CASKLATSTDTQYF.